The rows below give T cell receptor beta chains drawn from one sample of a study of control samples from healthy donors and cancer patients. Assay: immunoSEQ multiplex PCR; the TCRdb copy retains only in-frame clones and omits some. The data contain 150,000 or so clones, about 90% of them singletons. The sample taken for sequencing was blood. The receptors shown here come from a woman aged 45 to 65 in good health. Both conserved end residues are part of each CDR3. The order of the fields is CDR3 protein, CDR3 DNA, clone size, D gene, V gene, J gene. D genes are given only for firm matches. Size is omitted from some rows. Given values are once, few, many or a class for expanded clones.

CDR3aa: CASSASQFTEAFF
CDR3nt: TGTGCCAGCAGTGCCAGCCAGTTCACTGAAGCTTTCTTT
abundance: once
d_gene: .
v_gene: TRBV25-1
j_gene: TRBJ1-1

CDR3aa: CAWVRERGNTEAFF
CDR3nt: TGTGCCTGGGTCAGGGAAAGGGGGAACACTGAAGCTTTCTTT
abundance: .
d_gene: .
v_gene: TRBV30
j_gene: TRBJ1-1

CDR3aa: CASSLALAGEWYEQYF
CDR3nt: TGTGCCAGCAGCTTAGCCCTAGCGGGAGAGTGGTACGAGCAGTACTTC
abundance: .
d_gene: TRBD2
v_gene: TRBV7-2
j_gene: TRBJ2-7

CDR3aa: CASSPARVNYEQYF
CDR3nt: TGTGCCAGCAGTCCGGCTCGGGTCAACTACGAGCAGTACTTC
abundance: once
d_gene: .
v_gene: TRBV6-5
j_gene: TRBJ2-7

CDR3aa: CAWGRTGGFNSPLHF
CDR3nt: TGTGCCTGGGGGCGGACAGGGGGCTTTAATTCACCCCTCCACTTT
abundance: once
d_gene: TRBD1
v_gene: TRBV30
j_gene: TRBJ1-6

CDR3aa: CASSLDPSSNEQFF
CDR3nt: TGTGCCAGCAGCTTAGACCCTAGTTCAAATGAGCAGTTCTTC
abundance: .
d_gene: .
v_gene: TRBV7-9
j_gene: TRBJ2-1

CDR3aa: CASSYLGGSDTEAFF
CDR3nt: TGTGCCAGCAGTTACCTGGGTGGGTCGGACACTGAAGCTTTCTTT
abundance: .
d_gene: .
v_gene: TRBV6-6
j_gene: TRBJ1-1

CDR3aa: CASSFGDRQPQHF
CDR3nt: TGTGCCAGCAGTTTCGGGGATAGGCAGCCCCAGCATTTT
abundance: .
d_gene: .
v_gene: TRBV28
j_gene: TRBJ1-5

CDR3aa: CASSFPRTGIIESPLHF
CDR3nt: TGTGCCAGCAGTTTCCCCCGGACAGGGATAATTGAGTCACCCCTCCACTTT
abundance: .
d_gene: TRBD1
v_gene: TRBV28
j_gene: TRBJ1-6

CDR3aa: CASSNGTSGRRVIRGETQYF
CDR3nt: TGTGCCAGCAGCAACGGGACTAGCGGGAGGAGAGTCATACGGGGAGAGACCCAGTACTTC
abundance: .
d_gene: TRBD2
v_gene: TRBV6-8
j_gene: TRBJ2-5

CDR3aa: CASSSSGGYGYTF
CDR3nt: TGTGCCAGCAGCTCCTCGGGGGGCTATGGCTACACCTTC
abundance: .
d_gene: .
v_gene: TRBV28
j_gene: TRBJ1-2

CDR3aa: CASNLGRTAYQPQHF
CDR3nt: TGTGCCAGCAACTTGGGTCGGACGGCTTATCAGCCCCAGCATTTT
abundance: .
d_gene: .
v_gene: TRBV28
j_gene: TRBJ1-5

CDR3aa: CASSPRPTSARSSYNEQFF
CDR3nt: TGTGCCAGCAGCCCCCGCCCAACTAGCGCCAGAAGCTCCTACAATGAGCAGTTCTTC
abundance: .
d_gene: TRBD2
v_gene: TRBV7-9
j_gene: TRBJ2-1

CDR3aa: CASRPAGNTGELFF
CDR3nt: TGTGCCAGCAGGCCGGCGGGGAACACCGGGGAGCTGTTTTTT
abundance: .
d_gene: .
v_gene: TRBV6-5
j_gene: TRBJ2-2

CDR3aa: CASSYLDSLLNTEAFF
CDR3nt: TGTGCCAGCAGTTACTTAGACAGCCTCCTTAACACTGAAGCTTTCTTT
abundance: .
d_gene: .
v_gene: TRBV28
j_gene: TRBJ1-1

CDR3aa: CASFTLRGGSSGNTIYF
CDR3nt: TGTGCCAGCTTCACACTGCGAGGAGGAAGCTCTGGAAACACCATATATTTT
abundance: .
d_gene: .
v_gene: TRBV28
j_gene: TRBJ1-3

CDR3aa: CASSLGGDGRGYTF
CDR3nt: TGTGCCAGCAGCTTAGGAGGAGACGGTAGGGGCTACACCTTC
abundance: .
d_gene: .
v_gene: TRBV7-9
j_gene: TRBJ1-2

CDR3aa: CSVDQTGGYGYTF
CDR3nt: TGCAGCGTTGACCAGACAGGGGGCTATGGCTACACCTTC
abundance: .
d_gene: TRBD1
v_gene: TRBV29-1
j_gene: TRBJ1-2

CDR3aa: CAISPGLAGGNTGELFF
CDR3nt: TGTGCCATCAGTCCAGGACTAGCGGGGGGTAACACCGGGGAGCTGTTTTTT
abundance: .
d_gene: TRBD2
v_gene: TRBV10-3
j_gene: TRBJ2-2

CDR3aa: CSAGRGNEQFF
CDR3nt: TGCAGTGCAGGCAGGGGGAATGAGCAGTTCTTC
abundance: .
d_gene: TRBD1
v_gene: TRBV20-1
j_gene: TRBJ2-1

CDR3aa: CASLSAGGAKNIQYF
CDR3nt: TGTGCCAGCCTCTCTGCGGGAGGGGCCAAAAACATTCAGTACTTC
abundance: once
d_gene: TRBD2
v_gene: TRBV5-8
j_gene: TRBJ2-4

CDR3aa: CASSLRGSGPEAFF
CDR3nt: TGTGCCAGCAGCTTGAGGGGAAGCGGCCCTGAAGCTTTCTTT
abundance: .
d_gene: .
v_gene: TRBV5-8
j_gene: TRBJ1-1

CDR3aa: CASSPLTNTDTQYF
CDR3nt: TGTGCCAGCTCACCGCTTACTAACACAGATACGCAGTATTTT
abundance: .
d_gene: .
v_gene: TRBV18
j_gene: TRBJ2-3

CDR3aa: CASSMGYGYTF
CDR3nt: TGTGCCAGCAGCATGGGGTATGGCTACACCTTC
abundance: .
d_gene: .
v_gene: TRBV12-3/TRBV12-4
j_gene: TRBJ1-2

CDR3aa: CASSVLAARERLFF
CDR3nt: TGTGCCAGCAGTGTCTTGGCAGCGCGCGAAAGACTGTTTTTT
abundance: .
d_gene: .
v_gene: TRBV2
j_gene: TRBJ1-4

CDR3aa: CASSFRGIPYEQYF
CDR3nt: TGTGCCAGCAGTTTCCGCGGGATCCCCTACGAGCAGTACTTC
abundance: .
d_gene: .
v_gene: TRBV13
j_gene: TRBJ2-7

CDR3aa: CASSLQPGFLQPQHF
CDR3nt: TGTGCCAGCAGCCTACAGCCAGGGTTCCTGCAGCCCCAGCATTTT
abundance: .
d_gene: .
v_gene: TRBV5-8
j_gene: TRBJ1-5

CDR3aa: CATSPGRRTGELFF
CDR3nt: TGTGCCACCAGTCCGGGACGACGGACCGGGGAGCTGTTTTTT
abundance: .
d_gene: .
v_gene: TRBV24-1
j_gene: TRBJ2-2

CDR3aa: CASSQGTGGGYTF
CDR3nt: TGCGCCAGCAGCCAAGGGACAGGGGGAGGCTACACCTTC
abundance: .
d_gene: TRBD1
v_gene: TRBV4-1
j_gene: TRBJ1-2

CDR3aa: CASSPEPTGYGYTF
CDR3nt: TGTGCCAGCAGCCCCGAACCGACAGGTTACGGCTACACCTTC
abundance: .
d_gene: .
v_gene: TRBV11-1
j_gene: TRBJ1-2

CDR3aa: CACSRGERTDTQYF
CDR3nt: TGTGCCTGTTCTCGGGGGGAGCGCACAGATACGCAGTATTTT
abundance: .
d_gene: TRBD2
v_gene: TRBV30
j_gene: TRBJ2-3

CDR3aa: CASTLTRGQGLQSNYGYTF
CDR3nt: TGTGCCAGCACCCTAACCCGGGGACAGGGCCTACAATCTAACTATGGCTACACCTTC
abundance: .
d_gene: TRBD1
v_gene: TRBV28
j_gene: TRBJ1-2

CDR3aa: CASSPSSLRSQQYF
CDR3nt: TGTGCCAGCTCACCATCGTCCCTCCGAAGCCAGCAGTACTTC
abundance: .
d_gene: .
v_gene: TRBV18
j_gene: TRBJ2-7

CDR3aa: CASSKTGVLTEAFF
CDR3nt: TGTGCCAGCAGCAAGACAGGGGTCCTGACTGAAGCTTTCTTT
abundance: .
d_gene: TRBD1
v_gene: TRBV13
j_gene: TRBJ1-1

CDR3aa: CASSLVKGVSGGMNTEAFF
CDR3nt: TGCGCCAGCAGCTTGGTTAAAGGGGTTTCAGGGGGCATGAACACTGAAGCTTTCTTT
abundance: once
d_gene: TRBD1
v_gene: TRBV5-1
j_gene: TRBJ1-1

CDR3aa: CASSLVPGQGTTGELFF
CDR3nt: TGTGCCAGCAGCTTAGTTCCGGGACAGGGGACCACCGGGGAGCTGTTTTTT
abundance: .
d_gene: TRBD1
v_gene: TRBV11-2
j_gene: TRBJ2-2

CDR3aa: CAIRRDFSYEQYF
CDR3nt: TGTGCCATCAGACGGGACTTCTCCTACGAGCAGTACTTC
abundance: .
d_gene: .
v_gene: TRBV10-3
j_gene: TRBJ2-7

CDR3aa: CASSLEAANTGNTIYF
CDR3nt: TGCGCCAGCAGCTTGGAAGCGGCAAATACCGGAAACACCATATATTTT
abundance: .
d_gene: .
v_gene: TRBV5-1
j_gene: TRBJ1-3

CDR3aa: CASSLRGFLPSNQPQHF
CDR3nt: TGTGCCAGCAGCTTACGAGGGTTTCTTCCTAGCAATCAGCCCCAGCATTTT
abundance: .
d_gene: .
v_gene: TRBV5-8
j_gene: TRBJ1-5